This T cell receptor beta chain appears in the sequencing data of a study of vaccination effects on CD4 cells after COVID-19. Overall study: Two-dose BNT162b2 or mRNA-1273 vaccination was given to participants.

V lost 5 bases to trimming and J lost 0 bases, with 12 bases between them. The CDR3 runs 15 residues. Germline loops: CDR1 SGHNT, CDR2 YENEEA. Produced via immunoSEQ multiplex PCR; TCRdb's table is partial and in-frame only. The data hold approximately 70,000 clones, with 60% to 75% observed a single time. Findings and caveats of the study: Long after vaccination, the clones induced by infection and by vaccine shrank markedly in size.

Details on this clone: Its specificity is not known.

With the ViraFEST assay, the study expanded antigen-specific CD4+ T cells using viral peptide pools, then sequenced them. Between days 10 and 11 of culture, CD4+ T cells were separated out. SARS-CoV-2 infection was confirmed by PCR in the person between March and December 2020. PBMC cultures contained over 1.5 million cells per well, approximately 10 IU/ml IL-2 and 10 ug/ml peptides. As the negative control culture, an HIV-1 Nef peptide pool was included. The receptor was derived from a human donor who had a prior SARS-CoV-2 infection. The chain employs TRBV11-3 and TRBJ2-3, with D perhaps TRBD2 (5 bases). The sequences come from CD4+ T cells from PBMCs cultured with HIV peptides, collected before COVID-19 vaccination. The subset here: HIV-1 Nef peptide pool negative control/reference culture. The chain's CDR3 is CASSPPWTSTDTQYF. CDR3 in DNA: TGTGCCAGCAGCCCCCCTTGGACTAGCACAGATACGCAGTATTTT.